These T cell receptor beta chains were read from a single sample in a study of blood T cell repertoires in COVID-19. Data came from immunoSEQ multiplex PCR; TCRdb stores just in-frame clones and leaves some out. The repertoire holds some 150,000 clones, with about 89% as singletons. Material: peripheral blood. All receptors come from a man in his forties or fifties who had recovered from COVID-19. Both conserved end residues are part of each CDR3. A D gene is named only where the DNA matches it firmly. Rows may omit the clone size; those that give it use once, few, many or a size class.

TRBV30	TRBD1	NA	TRBJ1-5	CAWSGAGGIGQPQHF	TGTGCCTGGAGTGGGGCAGGGGGCATAGGACAGCCCCAGCATTTT
TRBV29-1	NA	NA	TRBJ1-1	CSVVQGYWNTEAFF	TGCAGCGTTGTACAGGGCTATTGGAACACTGAAGCTTTCTTT
TRBV3-1/TRBV3-2	NA	NA	TRBJ1-1	CASSQDPNSYDTEAFF	TGTGCCAGCAGCCAAGATCCGAACAGTTATGACACTGAAGCTTTCTTT
TRBV6-5	TRBD1	NA	TRBJ2-1	CASSTRDRFNEQFF	TGTGCCAGCAGTACCAGGGACAGGTTCAATGAGCAGTTCTTC
TRBV20-1	TRBD2	NA	TRBJ2-5	CSASYLAGQETQYF	TGCAGTGCTAGTTATTTAGCGGGGCAAGAGACCCAGTACTTC
TRBV5-1	TRBD1	NA	TRBJ2-5	CASSLAGQGLETQYF	TGCGCCAGCAGCTTGGCCGGACAGGGTCTGGAGACCCAGTACTTC
TRBV19	NA	NA	TRBJ2-5	CASTSTGSETQYF	TGTGCCAGTACCTCAACAGGGTCGGAGACCCAGTACTTC
TRBV19	TRBD1	NA	TRBJ1-5	CASSPRDRVSSNQPQHF	TGTGCCAGTAGTCCCCGGGACAGGGTATCCAGCAATCAGCCCCAGCATTTT
TRBV19	NA	NA	TRBJ2-6	CASSMGKGPLAGANVLTF	TGTGCCAGTAGTATGGGTAAGGGGCCACTCGCTGGGGCCAACGTCCTGACTTTC
TRBV20-1	TRBD2	NA	TRBJ2-5	CSASRGLAGNQETQYF	TGCAGTGCTAGTAGGGGACTAGCGGGGAATCAAGAGACCCAGTACTTC
TRBV18	NA	few	TRBJ1-1	CASSPLVTGHEAFF	TGTGCCAGCTCACCATTAGTCACAGGTCATGAAGCTTTCTTT
TRBV4-3	NA	NA	TRBJ2-6	CASSQDFSSSGANVLTF	TGCGCCAGCAGCCAAGATTTTTCCAGCTCTGGGGCCAACGTCCTGACTTTC
TRBV9	NA	NA	TRBJ2-2	CASTSGGGAGTGELFF	TGTGCCAGCACCTCAGGAGGGGGGGCAGGGACCGGGGAGCTGTTTTTT
TRBV28	NA	NA	TRBJ1-1	CASTPPRGGTEAFF	TGTGCCAGCACCCCCCCCCGGGGTGGCACTGAAGCTTTCTTT
TRBV2	NA	NA	TRBJ1-4	CASSEALTTTNEKLFF	TGTGCCAGCAGTGAAGCGCTGACAACAACTAATGAAAAACTGTTTTTT
TRBV5-1	NA	NA	TRBJ2-6	CASAEGSGANVLTF	TGCGCCAGCGCAGAGGGCAGCGGGGCCAACGTCCTGACTTTC
TRBV24-1	NA	NA	TRBJ2-7	CATRYTGNRYEQYF	TGTGCCACCAGGTACACAGGGAACCGCTACGAGCAGTACTTC
TRBV24-1	TRBD1	NA	TRBJ1-5	CATSDGDQGDRPQHF	TGTGCCACCAGTGATGGAGATCAGGGGGATCGGCCCCAGCATTTT
TRBV15	NA	NA	TRBJ2-3	CATSRNPGTPQGSDTQYF	TGTGCCACCAGCAGGAACCCGGGGACACCCCAAGGATCAGATACGCAGTATTTT
TRBV6-4	NA	NA	TRBJ2-2	CASRRDLNTGELFF	TGTGCCAGCCGGCGGGACTTGAACACCGGGGAGCTGTTTTTT
TRBV3-1/TRBV3-2	NA	NA	TRBJ1-3	CASSETRGSAGNTIYF	TGTGCCAGCAGCGAAACCCGGGGGAGCGCTGGAAACACCATATATTTT
TRBV12-3/TRBV12-4	NA	NA	TRBJ1-1	CASSLGGRTEAFF	TGTGCCAGCAGTTTAGGGGGCCGGACTGAAGCTTTCTTT
TRBV19	TRBD1	NA	TRBJ2-1	CASSKRRDRGSYNEQFF	TGTGCCAGTAGTAAAAGGCGGGACAGGGGATCCTACAATGAGCAGTTCTTC
TRBV6-2/TRBV6-3	TRBD1	NA	TRBJ1-5	CASSGTGGRQPQHF	TGTGCCAGCAGCGGGACAGGGGGTCGTCAGCCCCAGCATTTT
TRBV5-6	TRBD1	NA	TRBJ1-2	CASSLVAGGSNYGYTF	TGTGCCAGCAGCTTGGTGGCAGGGGGGTCAAACTATGGCTACACCTTC
TRBV7-2	TRBD1	NA	TRBJ1-2	CASSSYGTERGYTF	TGTGCCAGCAGCTCATACGGGACAGAAAGGGGCTACACCTTC
TRBV7-8	NA	NA	TRBJ1-1	CASSVDVQGILNTEAFF	TGTGCCAGCAGCGTTGACGTCCAGGGAATCTTGAACACTGAAGCTTTCTTT
TRBV4-1	TRBD2	NA	TRBJ2-1	CASSQVPAGVTSSYNEQFF	TGCGCCAGCAGCCAAGTCCCAGCGGGGGTTACCAGCTCCTACAATGAGCAGTTCTTC
TRBV7-9	NA	NA	TRBJ1-1	CASSLERETEAFF	TGTGCCAGCAGCTTAGAGAGGGAGACTGAAGCTTTCTTT
TRBV5-4	TRBD2	NA	TRBJ2-3	CASSPLVSGGARDTQYF	TGTGCCAGCAGCCCGTTAGTTAGCGGGGGGGCAAGAGATACGCAGTATTTT
TRBV12-3/TRBV12-4	NA	NA	TRBJ2-5	CASSLPSGETQYF	TGTGCCAGCAGTTTACCCAGCGGGGAGACCCAGTACTTC
TRBV18	NA	NA	TRBJ2-5	CASSPESQGKETQYF	TGTGCCAGCTCACCAGAGTCGCAGGGAAAAGAGACCCAGTACTTC
TRBV7-2	NA	NA	TRBJ2-7	CASSLSSGFYEQYF	TGTGCCAGCAGCTTATCTTCAGGTTTCTACGAGCAGTACTTC
TRBV6-5	NA	NA	TRBJ2-1	CATLRDSYNEQFF	TGTGCCACCCTCAGGGACTCCTACAATGAGCAGTTCTTC
TRBV5-1	TRBD1	NA	TRBJ1-1	CASSLRGQNRMNTEAFF	TGCGCCAGCAGCTTGCGGGGACAGAACCGAATGAACACTGAAGCTTTCTTT
TRBV7-6	NA	NA	TRBJ1-2	CASSPGANYGYTF	TGTGCCAGCAGCCCGGGGGCTAACTATGGCTACACCTTC
TRBV6-2/TRBV6-3	NA	NA	TRBJ2-7	CASSTYQIDGYEQYF	TGTGCCAGCAGTACCTACCAAATAGACGGGTACGAGCAGTACTTC
TRBV5-1	NA	NA	TRBJ1-2	CASRLTPFGYTF	TGCGCCAGCCGCCTAACTCCTTTTGGCTACACCTTC
TRBV27	TRBD1	NA	TRBJ2-7	CASSFSGGASYEQYF	TGTGCCAGCAGTTTTTCAGGGGGCGCCTCCTACGAGCAGTACTTC
TRBV2	TRBD2	NA	TRBJ2-3	CASTGTSVTDTQYF	TGTGCCAGTACCGGGACTAGCGTGACAGATACGCAGTATTTT
TRBV18	NA	NA	TRBJ1-1	CASSPPEGGRITEAFF	TGTGCCAGCTCACCACCGGAAGGGGGTAGAATCACTGAAGCTTTCTTT
TRBV7-2	NA	NA	TRBJ2-5	CASSLGLQETQYF	TGTGCCAGCAGCTTAGGGCTTCAAGAGACCCAGTACTTC
TRBV27	TRBD1	NA	TRBJ1-4	CASSLAGGWEKLFF	TGTGCCAGCAGTTTAGCAGGGGGCTGGGAAAAACTGTTTTTT
TRBV4-1	TRBD1	NA	TRBJ2-7	CASSQNGHGTGVYEQYF	TGCGCCAGCAGCCAAAATGGCCATGGGACAGGTGTTTACGAGCAGTACTTC
TRBV12-3/TRBV12-4	NA	NA	TRBJ1-1	CASSLSQNTEAFF	TGTGCCAGCAGTTTAAGCCAGAACACTGAAGCTTTCTTT
TRBV30	TRBD1	NA	TRBJ2-5	CAWSATGLETQYF	TGTGCCTGGAGTGCGACAGGGCTGGAGACCCAGTACTTC
TRBV11-3	TRBD1	NA	TRBJ2-1	CASSKTGGNEQFF	TGTGCCAGCAGTAAGACAGGGGGGAATGAGCAGTTCTTC
TRBV18	NA	once	TRBJ1-4	CASSPYSSSTNEKLFF	TGTGCCAGCTCACCTTACAGCAGTTCAACTAATGAAAAACTGTTTTTT
TRBV5-1	TRBD2	NA	TRBJ2-2	CPRSFGGGAWTGELFF	TGCCCCCGCAGCTTCGGCGGGGGGGCGTGGACCGGGGAGCTGTTTTTT
TRBV11-2	TRBD1	NA	TRBJ1-5	CASSLGPGQGYQPQHF	TGTGCCAGCAGCTTAGGCCCGGGACAGGGGTATCAGCCCCAGCATTTT
TRBV11-2	TRBD1	NA	TRBJ2-7	CASSMGQGSYEQYF	TGTGCCAGCAGCATGGGACAGGGGAGCTACGAGCAGTACTTC
TRBV2	TRBD1	many	TRBJ2-5	CASSRMDRAQETQYF	TGTGCCAGCAGTCGGATGGACAGGGCCCAAGAGACCCAGTACTTC
TRBV5-6	TRBD1	NA	TRBJ1-2	CASSVRDSPYGYTF	TGTGCCAGCAGCGTTCGGGACAGTCCGTATGGCTACACCTTC
TRBV19	NA	once	TRBJ1-5	CASSMEGIRNQPQHF	TGTGCCAGTAGTATGGAGGGGATCCGAAATCAGCCCCAGCATTTT
TRBV27	NA	NA	TRBJ1-4	CASSLRVGEKLFF	TGTGCCAGCAGTTTGAGGGTGGGGGAAAAACTGTTTTTT
TRBV9	TRBD1	NA	TRBJ2-1	CASSVAKGQNSYNEQFF	TGTGCCAGCAGCGTAGCCAAGGGACAGAACTCCTACAATGAGCAGTTCTTC
TRBV5-1	NA	NA	TRBJ1-3	CASSLDTSGNTIYF	TGCGCCAGCAGCTTGGACACGTCTGGAAACACCATATATTTT